Shown below are 30 T cell receptor beta chains from a single sample sequenced in a study of shared clonotypes between healthy human individuals. TCRdb's table, derived via immunoSEQ multiplex PCR, lists solely in-frame clones and lacks some. The sample lists about 450,000 clones; around 75% were seen once. Sequenced input: PBMCs. These receptor sequences come from a woman aged 40-49 years in good health. Some clones in this sample may be carry-over from other donors' samples.

The chain links TRBV7-6 to TRBJ2-7, with 9 positions matching TRBD2. This CDR3 region has 16 residues. V dropped 5 bases and J dropped 3; count of bases not matched to a gene: 11. CDR1 is SGHVS, CDR2 FNYEAQ, per germline. CDR3 loop: CASSKLTSGPYYEQYF. In DNA form, the CDR3 reads TGTGCCAGCAGCAAATTAACTAGCGGGCCTTACTACGAGCAGTACTTC.

The rearrangement uses TRBV30 and TRBJ1-1, with 7 bases lining up with TRBD1. Trimming removed 3 bases from V and 5 bases from J; junction bases left unmatched: 12. Germline V gene data show CDR1 as GTSNPN and CDR2 as SVGIG (reference sequence). The CDR3 has 15 residues. The CDR3 coding sequence is TGTGCCTGGAGCCTTGTCCCAGGGGGGAGGACTGAAGCTTTCTTT. It is translated as CAWSLVPGGRTEAFF.

The chain recombines TRBV11-1 with TRBJ2-7; D is unresolved. Germline CDR1 is SGHAT and CDR2 is FQDESV (reference sequence). The CDR3 extends over 13 amino acids. Trimming cost V 2 bases and J 5 bases, with 10 bases left between them. The CDR3 reads CASSLRVRDEQYF. CDR3 DNA: TGTGCCAGCAGCTTAAGGGTTCGGGACGAGCAGTACTTC.

The CDR3 is CASSLELGTDTQYF. The DNA of the CDR3 is TGTGCCAGCAGCTTGGAACTAGGGACAGATACGCAGTATTTT. The genes are TRBV5-4 and TRBJ2-3, with D possibly being TRBD2 (5 bases). V dropped 0 bases and J dropped 3 bases, with 8 bases sitting between them. CDR3 size: 14 residues. Germline V gene sequence: CDR1 SGHNT, CDR2 YYREEE (reference sequence).

The chain links TRBV5-1 to TRBJ2-2; perhaps TRBD2 as D (5 bases). The germline gives CDR1 SGHRS, CDR2 YFSETQ. V was clipped by 9 bases and J by 2 bases, with 17 bases between them. The CDR3 is 15 residues long. The CDR3 nucleotides read TGCGCCACCTCGACGGGGAAGGACAACACCGGGGAGCTGTTTTTT. This gives the protein CATSTGKDNTGELFF.

The CDR3 bases are TGTGCCAGCAGACAACAGGGGGTTAATCAGCCCCAGCATTTT. It specifies CASRQQGVNQPQHF. V is TRBV2 and J is TRBJ1-5, with 8 nucleotides matching TRBD1. V gave up 6 bases and J gave up 4 bases; unmatched junction bases: 5. The CDR3 contains 14 residues. Germline CDR1 and CDR2: SNHLY and FYNNEI.

The chain uses TRBV4-3 and TRBJ2-5; 7 bases are shared with TRBD2. The CDR3 covers 20 residues. Germline V gene lookup returns CDR1 LGHNA and CDR2 YSLEER. Trimming took 2 bases from V and 2 from J; bases not matched to a gene: 20. CDR3 amino acids: CASSQTFGSRVGRAQETQYF. The CDR3 nucleotides read TGCGCCAGCAGCCAAACCTTTGGGAGCAGGGTAGGGAGGGCTCAAGAGACCCAGTACTTC.

This chain joins TRBV10-3 and TRBJ2-3, with 11 nucleotides matching TRBD1. The V gene's germline CDR1 is ENHRY and CDR2 SYGVKD. The V segment lost 2 bases and the J segment 4 bases; nucleotides outside the gene matches: 8. This CDR3 contains 17 residues. The CDR3 reads CAISETWTGGRADTQYF. The CDR3, as DNA: TGTGCCATCAGTGAGACGTGGACAGGGGGCAGGGCAGATACGCAGTATTTT.

This sequence joins TRBV5-1 and TRBJ1-5; no clear D gene. CDR3 length: 15 residues. Looked up from germline, CDR1 is SGHRS and CDR2 is YFSETQ. Trimming shortened V by 0 bases and J by 1 base, and 8 bases separated the two germline ends. The chain's CDR3 is CASSLEGWSNQPQHF. The DNA for the CDR3 is TGCGCCAGCAGCTTGGAAGGGTGGAGCAATCAGCCCCAGCATTTT.

The chain has TRBV2 and TRBJ2-1; 13 nucleotides match TRBD2. The CDR3 spans 14 residues. Germline V gene sequence: CDR1 SNHLY, CDR2 FYNNEI. With V trimmed by 6 bases and J by 12 bases, 8 bases remained unmatched. The CDR3 nucleotides are TGTGCCAGCAGCGGGACTAGCGGGACGGCTTCGCAGTTCTTC. This translates into CASSGTSGTASQFF.

J is TRBJ2-1 and V is TRBV7-9, with D possibly being TRBD2 (6 bases). Deletions cut 7 bases from V and 5 bases from J, with 18 bases between. The CDR3 extends over 15 amino acids. CDR1 SEHNR and CDR2 FQNEAQ come from the germline V gene (reference sequence). The CDR3 is CASIPLGRGHNEQFF. DNA for the CDR3: TGTGCCAGCATCCCCCTCGGGCGGGGACACAATGAGCAGTTCTTC. Drawing the rest from reference TRBV7-9 and TRBJ2-1, the complete variable domain is DTGVSQNPRHKITKRGQNVTFRCDPISEHNRLYWYRQTLGQGPEFLTYFQNEAQLEKSRLLSDRFSAERPKGSFSTLEIQRTEQGDSAMYLCASIPLGRGHNEQFFGPGTRLTVL.

The rearrangement links TRBV7-8 to TRBJ2-7, with TRBD1 identical over 7 bases. CDR3 length: 15 amino acids. The ends lost 5 bases at V and 2 bases at J; junction bases unmatched: 9. Germline CDR1 is SGHVS and CDR2 is FQNEAQ. CDR3 sequence (DNA): TGTGCCAGCAGCCCGCAGGGGGAACAGGCCTACGAGCAGTACTTC. Translation: CASSPQGEQAYEQYF.

The gene calls are TRBV6-5 and TRBJ2-7; D is perhaps TRBD1 (5 bases). The CDR3 totals 14 residues. V was shortened by 0 bases and J by 2 bases, with 8 bases between the two germline ends. Looked up from germline, CDR1 is MNHEY and CDR2 is SVGAGI. The chain's CDR3 is CASSYSPGPYEQYF. In nucleotides, the CDR3 is TGTGCCAGCAGTTACTCGCCAGGGCCCTACGAGCAGTACTTC.

The chain joins TRBV15 to TRBJ2-3, with TRBD1 matching 9 bases. Germline V CDR1 and CDR2: LNHNV, YYDKDF (reference sequence). CDR3 length equals 15 residues. J lost 2 bases, V lost 2 bases, and 2 bases had no gene match. CDR3 sequence: CATSRRQGVTDTQYF. The CDR3 region has the DNA TGTGCCACCAGCAGACGACAGGGGGTCACAGATACGCAGTATTTT. The whole variable domain, remainder taken from reference TRBV15 and TRBJ2-3, is DAMVIQNPRYQVTQFGKPVTLSCSQTLNHNVMYWYQQKSSQAPKLLFHYYDKDFNNEADTPDNFQSRRPNTSFCFLDIRSPGLGDTAMYLCATSRRQGVTDTQYFGPGTRLTVL.

CDR3 sequence reads: CASSDAAYEQYF. In DNA form, the CDR3 reads TGTGCCAGCAGTGACGCCGCCTACGAGCAGTACTTC. V is TRBV28 and J is TRBJ2-7, with D hard to call. V was clipped by 5 bases and J by 2 bases, with 7 bases between them. The CDR3 spans 12 residues. Looked up from germline, CDR1 is MDHEN and CDR2 is SYDVKM. Looking up the rest from reference TRBV28 and TRBJ2-7 gives the full variable domain: DVKVTQSSRYLVKRTGEKVFLECVQDMDHENMFWYRQDPGLGLRLIYFSYDVKMKEKGDIPEGYSVSREKKERFSLILESASTNQTSMYLCASSDAAYEQYFGPGTRLTVT.

This clone has only a few counts. This same CDR3 is encoded by further DNA sequences in the sample. The J gene is TRBJ1-5, the V gene TRBV5-1; D uncertain. Trimming stripped 0 bases from V and 1 base from J, with 8 bases between. Looked up from germline, CDR1 is SGHRS and CDR2 is YFSETQ. The CDR3 has 15 amino acids. The CDR3 coding sequence is TGCGCCAGCAGCTTGGTGTCAGGCAGCAATCAGCCCCAGCATTTT. Its translation: CASSLVSGSNQPQHF.

The table lists this clone with many counts. The chain has TRBV5-1 and TRBJ2-5; D remains unclear. Trimming took off 1 base at V and 2 bases at J, with 9 bases between the two ends. The CDR3 runs to 14 residues. CDR1 SGHRS and CDR2 YFSETQ come from the germline V gene. Here the CDR3 DNA reads TGCGCCAGCAGCTTGAGTGGGTTTCAAGAGACCCAGTACTTC. This encodes CASSLSGFQETQYF.

This clone was seen once. A much larger clone lies a single base off, so this may be a read error. This same CDR3 is encoded by further DNA sequences in the sample. The V and J genes are TRBV5-1 and TRBJ2-4; D is unresolved. The CDR3 covers 13 residues. CDR1 and CDR2 from the germline V gene are SGHRS and YFSETQ. The CDR3 DNA reads TGCGCCAGCAGCTTGGCACCCAAAAACATTCAGTATTTC. As protein: CASSLAPKNIQYF.

The chain combines TRBV5-4 with TRBJ2-7; D is tentatively TRBD1 or TRBD2 (5 bases each). The CDR3 consists of 13 residues. Germline assignment: CDR1 SGHNT and CDR2 YYREEE (reference sequence). Deletions cut 4 bases from V and 7 bases from J, with 15 bases between. The CDR3 here is CASSLGTEREQYF. The DNA for the CDR3 is TGTGCCAGCAGCCTAGGGACGGAACGTGAGCAGTACTTC.

This rearrangement joins TRBV7-2 to TRBJ2-1; no firm D call. Germline V gene lookup returns CDR1 SGHTA and CDR2 FQGNSA. The V gene lost 1 base and the J gene lost 7 bases, with 11 bases spanning the gap. This CDR3 has 14 residues. CDR3 DNA sequence: TGTGCCAGCAGCTTAGTGGGGTATTCGAATGAGCAGTTCTTC. This sequence encodes CASSLVGYSNEQFF.

This clone was recorded only once. V and J are TRBV7-8 and TRBJ2-5, with 10 bases lining up with TRBD2. The germline V gene encodes CDR1 SGHVS and CDR2 FQNEAQ. CDR3 length: 15 residues. With V trimmed by 5 bases and J by 5 bases, 8 bases remained unmatched. CDR3: CASSRGPSGSETQYF. CDR3 in DNA: TGTGCCAGCAGCCGAGGCCCTAGCGGGAGTGAGACCCAGTACTTC.

The chain couples TRBV2 to TRBJ2-7; 13 positions match TRBD2. The germline CDR1 and CDR2 sequences are SNHLY and FYNNEI. J lost 2 bases, V lost 6 bases, and 10 bases had no gene match. This CDR3 spans 17 amino acids. The DNA for the CDR3 is TGTGCCAGCAGAGAAAGACTAGCGGGAGGACAGACCTACGAGCAGTACTTC. Its translation is CASRERLAGGQTYEQYF.

This clone was counted ten times or more. The rearrangement uses TRBV5-4 and TRBJ2-7; 7 bases are a match to TRBD2. With 0 bases clipped from V and 6 bases from J, the junction kept 9 bases outside the gene matches. The CDR3 covers 15 residues. Per the germline V gene, CDR1 is SGHNT and CDR2 is YYREEE (reference sequence). CDR3 sequence: CASSLARGSIREQYF. The CDR3 bases are TGTGCCAGCAGCTTGGCCCGCGGGAGCATCCGCGAGCAGTACTTC.

This chain joins TRBV4-3 and TRBJ2-1; D may match TRBD1 or TRBD2 (6 bases each). The CDR3 is 16 residues long. Trimming pared 0 bases from V and 2 bases from J, leaving 11 bases between. Germline V gives CDR1 LGHNA, CDR2 YSLEER. CDR3 in DNA: TGCGCCAGCAGCCAAGAAGAGGGGGAGGCCTACAATGAGCAGTTCTTC. It translates to CASSQEEGEAYNEQFF.

The chain recombines TRBV7-9 with TRBJ2-3; 11 bases are shared with TRBD2. The V and J ends lost 5 bases and 1 base, in that order; junction bases with no gene match: 5. Germline values: CDR1 SEHNR, CDR2 FQNEAQ (reference sequence). The CDR3 is 16 residues long. The CDR3 loop reads CASSRPGLAGTDTQYF. The CDR3 bases are TGTGCCAGCAGCCGTCCGGGACTAGCGGGCACAGATACGCAGTATTTT.

A few counts support this clone. J is TRBJ2-3 and V is TRBV6-6, with 7 nucleotides matching TRBD1. The ends lost 7 bases at V and 3 bases at J; junction bases unmatched: 4. The CDR3 totals 13 residues. The germline gives CDR1 MNHNY, CDR2 SVGAGI (reference sequence). CDR3 protein: CASKEQGTDTQYF. The CDR3 DNA is TGTGCCAGCAAAGAACAGGGGACAGATACGCAGTATTTT.

In its sample, this clone was seen a few times. V usage is TRBV2 and J usage is TRBJ2-1; 8 bases fit TRBD1. Per germline, CDR1 SNHLY and CDR2 FYNNEI. The CDR3 extends over 16 amino acids. J gave up 5 bases and V 1 base, and 7 bases lay outside the gene matches. CDR3 sequence reads: CASSEGVGQGDNEQFF. In DNA form, the CDR3 reads TGTGCCAGCAGTGAAGGGGTAGGACAGGGAGACAATGAGCAGTTCTTC. Using reference TRBV2 and TRBJ2-1 for the parts outside the CDR3, the full variable domain is EPEVTQTPSHQVTQMGQEVILRCVPISNHLYFYWYRQILGQKVEFLVSFYNNEISEKSEIFDDQFSVERPDGSNFTLKIRSTKLEDSAMYFCASSEGVGQGDNEQFFGPGTRLTVL.

The chain links TRBV7-8 to TRBJ1-2, with 9 nucleotides matching TRBD1. Germline-derived CDR1 and CDR2 are SGHVS and FQNEAQ. V was pared by 6 bases and J by 7 bases, with 24 bases of the junction left unmatched. CDR3 length: 19 amino acids. In DNA form, the CDR3 reads TGTGCCAGCAGTCAAGCCGAATACAGGGGGCGCTCAGGTAGTGGTGGCTACACCTTC. Amino acids: CASSQAEYRGRSGSGGYTF.

This clone showed up many times. V and J are TRBV28 and TRBJ1-5, with TRBD1 as a possible D gene (5 bases). This CDR3 has 15 residues. Looked up from germline, CDR1 is MDHEN and CDR2 is SYDVKM. V was clipped by 5 bases and J by 0 bases, with 11 bases between them. This CDR3 is CASSIQDTSNQPQHF. The CDR3, as DNA: TGTGCCAGCAGTATCCAGGACACTAGCAATCAGCCCCAGCATTTT.

Note on this clone: In the same sample, other DNA sequences code for this CDR3. The chain combines TRBV15 with TRBJ1-3; unclear D gene. The CDR3 spans 14 residues. From germline, CDR1 is LNHNV and CDR2 YYDKDF (reference sequence). Trimming stripped 1 base from V and 1 base from J, with 5 bases between. The DNA for the CDR3 is TGTGCCACCAGCAGAGGGGGATCTGGAAACACCATATATTTT. Translating it yields CATSRGGSGNTIYF.